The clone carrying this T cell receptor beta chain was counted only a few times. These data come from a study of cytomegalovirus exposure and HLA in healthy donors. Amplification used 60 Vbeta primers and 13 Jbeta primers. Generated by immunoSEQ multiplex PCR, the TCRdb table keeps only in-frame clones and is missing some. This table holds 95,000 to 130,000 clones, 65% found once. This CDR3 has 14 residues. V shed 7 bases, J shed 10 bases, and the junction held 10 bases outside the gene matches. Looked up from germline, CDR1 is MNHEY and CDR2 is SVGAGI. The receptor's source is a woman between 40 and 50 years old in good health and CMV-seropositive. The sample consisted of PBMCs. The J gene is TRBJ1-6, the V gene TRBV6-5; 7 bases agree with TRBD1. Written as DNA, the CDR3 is TGTGCCAGCACCTTGACAGGGAAGGGATCACCCCTCCACTTT. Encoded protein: CASTLTGKGSPLHF.